This TCR beta chain was identified in a study of blood T cell repertoires in COVID-19. Study overall: Collection of acute and convalescent COVID-19 samples took place in the United States, Italy and Spain.

The CDR3 totals 14 residues. In germline, CDR1 is SGHRS, CDR2 YFSETQ. Trimming stripped 0 bases from V and 4 bases from J, with 8 bases between. Methods used by the authors: Nucleated cell counts were estimated from reference gene primer amplification. The method was immunoSEQ multiplex PCR; TCRdb's version includes in-frame clones alone and lacks a portion of them. V, J and clone size are taken as reported in that table, and D and trimming were inferred from the DNA itself. The data hold roughly 74,000 clones, with approximately 86% observed a single time. This TCR came from a woman of 80 years or more with active or convalescent COVID-19. The rearrangement joins TRBV5-1 to TRBJ1-3; no clear D. The sequencing input was peripheral blood. In DNA, the CDR3 is TGCGCCAGCAGCTTGGACATTGTCGGAAACACCATATATTTT. As protein: CASSLDIVGNTIYF.